This passage covers 3 T cell receptor beta chains from one sample sequenced in a study of breast tumors, draining lymph nodes, adjacent tissues. Using its own MiXCR run on the multiplex PCR reads, TCRdb lists one record per CDR3 protein. Of over 20,000 distinct CDR3 sequences listed, 64% are singletons. Sequences were obtained from tumor-adjacent breast tissue. The receptors originated from a female donor with breast cancer. Some clones in this sample may be carry-over from other donors' samples.

The sample holds one count of this clonotype. The chain carries TRBV24-1 and TRBJ2-1; TRBD2 agrees at 11 bases. CDR1 KGHDR and CDR2 SFDVKD come from the germline V gene. Trimming took 3 bases from V and 11 from J; bases not matched to a gene: 5. The CDR3 consists of 14 residues. CDR3 nucleotide sequence: TGTGCCACCAGTGATCTCGGGACTAGCGGTAAGCAGTTCTTC. As protein: CATSDLGTSGKQFF.

In its sample, this clonotype is medium-sized. The chain carries TRBV20-1 and TRBJ2-1, with 13 positions matching TRBD2. V shed 4 bases and J 5 bases; nucleotides not matched to a gene: 2. The CDR3 sequence is 14 residues long. Germline lookup yields CDR1 DFQATT and CDR2 SNEGSKA (reference sequence). The CDR3 loop reads CSAKTSGRNNEQFF. The CDR3 bases are TGCAGTGCTAAGACTAGCGGGAGGAACAATGAGCAGTTCTTC.

This clonotype was observed at least ten times. Sequence at one end of the junction differs from germline and may be a read error. The chain links TRBV6-2 or TRBV6-3 to TRBJ2-1; no clear D gene. Germline lookup yields CDR1 MNHEY and CDR2 SVGEGT. The CDR3 sequence is 17 residues long. The CDR3 spells CVSSYPGAPSSYNEQFF. CDR3 DNA: TGTGTCAGCAGTTACCCCGGAGCGCCCAGCTCCTACAATGAGCAGTTCTTC.